This TCR beta chain was sequenced during a study of blood T cell repertoires in COVID-19. Overall study context: From the United States, Italy and Spain came samples of acute and convalescent COVID-19. In each case, the material was cDNA or gDNA derived from T cells, B-cell-depleted T cells, or PBMCs.

Trimming removed 3 bases at V and 8 bases at J, with 14 bases between. The CDR3 length is 14 residues. CDR1 SGHAT and CDR2 FQDESV come from the germline V gene (reference sequence). This clone was counted a single time. Original data processing: Reference gene primer amplification yielded estimated nucleated cell counts. Profiled with immunoSEQ multiplex PCR; TCRdb holds only in-frame clones, not every one. The V and J calls and the clone size are those of that table, but D and trimming were determined from the DNA. The sample lists 200,000 to 250,000 clones, 82% occurring once. This chain connects TRBV11-1 to TRBJ2-1; D remains ambiguous. This sequence was found in a woman aged 40 to 55 with acute or convalescent COVID-19. What was sequenced was peripheral blood. The CDR3, as DNA: TGTGCCAGCAGCTTTCAACAGTTAAGTCATGAGCAGTTCTTC. This gives the protein CASSFQQLSHEQFF. The whole variable domain, filled in from reference TRBV11-1 and TRBJ2-1, reads EAEVAQSPRYKITEKSQAVAFWCDPISGHATLYWYRQILGQGPELLVQFQDESVVDDSQLPKDRFSAERLKGVDSTLKIQPAELGDSAMYLCASSFQQLSHEQFFGPGTRLTVL.